This T cell receptor (beta chain) is drawn from a study of T cell responses to AZD1222 COVID-19 vaccine. The method was immunoSEQ multiplex PCR; TCRdb's version includes in-frame clones alone and lacks a portion of them. The sample yields 100,000 to 150,000 clones, roughly 89% seen once. The CDR3 extends over 17 amino acids. Trimming pared 3 bases from V and 0 bases from J, leaving 16 bases between. Per germline, CDR1 SGHNT and CDR2 YYREEE (reference sequence). The chain employs TRBV5-4 and TRBJ2-1; D ambiguous. The TCR sequence derives from an adult in good health. The specimen comprised peripheral blood, sampled on day 0 of AZD1222 vaccination. CDR3 in amino acids: CASSSVTWESSYNEQFF. DNA for the CDR3: TGTGCCAGCAGCTCAGTAACCTGGGAAAGCTCCTACAATGAGCAGTTCTTC. The whole variable domain, filled in from reference TRBV5-4 and TRBJ2-1, reads ETGVTQSPTHLIKTRGQQVTLRCSSQSGHNTVSWYQQALGQGPQFIFQYYREEENGRGNFPPRFSGLQFPNYSSELNVNALELDDSALYLCASSSVTWESSYNEQFFGPGTRLTVL.